This TCR beta chain was recorded in a study of response to subunit inactivated influenza vaccine. TCRdb ran MiXCR on the RT-PCR reads and lists one entry per CDR3 protein. The sample lists approximately 500,000 distinct CDR3 sequences, under 25% seen once, with 2.5% to 3.5% in the top ten. CDR3 length equals 14 residues. The germline V and J ends were trimmed by 0 bases and 4 bases, with 7 bases remaining between them. Another study also made use of these data, one on T cells expressing NK-cell markers. That source reports: TCR beta libraries carry UMIs added by 5'RACE template switching.

The sequence was collected from a man aged 50-60 years who received an inactivated influenza vaccine. The sequenced sample was CD4+ T cells sorted from PBMCs, obtained 11 to 12 days after vaccination. The chain combines TRBV12-3 or TRBV12-4 with TRBJ2-1; no firm D call. CDR3 nucleotide sequence: TGTGCCAGCAGTTTAGCTACCGTATACAATGAGCAGTTCTTC. It translates to CASSLATVYNEQFF.